This T cell receptor beta chain was captured in a study of OX40 agonist ivuxolimab in advanced cancers. Study summary: A mean age of roughly 62 years, range roughly 20 to 85, was recorded, and roughly 83% were male. Study-level findings and limits: Clonal expansion was seen in CD4+ and CD8+ blood T cells by week 6 at 0.1 to 3.0 mg/kg.

Libraries were prepared by immunoSEQ multiplex PCR; TCRdb keeps only in-frame clonotypes and omits some of them. This sample has 30,000 to 40,000 clones, with around four fifths found just once. This clone showed up just a few times. Antigen unknown. Trimming pared 8 bases from V and 6 bases from J, leaving 10 bases between. The CDR3 totals 12 residues. Germline assignment: CDR1 SEHNR and CDR2 FQNEAQ (reference sequence). J is TRBJ2-2 and V is TRBV7-9; D not certain. The sample was CD4+ or CD8+ T cells sorted from blood, taken in a trial of the OX40 agonist ivuxolimab. The receptor comes from an adult with an advanced solid tumor such as melanoma, head and neck, liver or kidney cancer. The CDR3 DNA follows: TGTGCCAGCGCTGACCTACCCGGGGAGCTGTTTTTT. It yields the protein CASADLPGELFF.